The 7 T cell receptor beta chains listed next were all sequenced from one sample in a study of cytomegalovirus exposure and HLA in healthy donors. Vbeta (60) and Jbeta (13) primers were used in the PCR. Assay: immunoSEQ multiplex PCR; the TCRdb copy retains only in-frame clones and omits some. This sample has roughly 180,000 clones; roughly 78% occur once, and the top ten carry approximately 2.1%. The specimen was PBMCs. The receptors were gathered from a woman in her 30s in good health and CMV-seronegative.

This clone turned up a few times. The chain carries TRBV18 and TRBJ2-3, with 14 bases that match TRBD2. The CDR3 is made up of 17 amino acids. Trimming removed 0 bases from V and 4 bases from J; junction bases left unmatched: 3. The germline CDR1 and CDR2 sequences are KGHSH and LQKENI. DNA of the CDR3: TGTGCCAGCTCACCACCCGGACTAGCGGGGGGATCAGATACGCAGTATTTT. This codes for CASSPPGLAGGSDTQYF.

This chain links TRBV5-4 with TRBJ1-2; the match to TRBD1 covers 7 bases. This CDR3 region has 13 residues. From germline, CDR1 is SGHNT and CDR2 YYREEE (reference sequence). V was clipped by 4 bases and J by 2 bases; unmatched bases: 2. The CDR3, as DNA: TGTGCCAGCAGCCCGGGACAGAACTATGGCTACACCTTC. Translating it yields CASSPGQNYGYTF.

V usage is TRBV10-2 and J usage is TRBJ2-5, with D possibly being TRBD1 (6 bases). Germline V gene lookup returns CDR1 WSHSY and CDR2 SAAADI. The CDR3 covers 14 residues. Between the trimmed V and J ends, which lost 8 bases and 0 bases, there was a span of 13 bases. DNA of the CDR3: TGCGCCAGCCATGGAACAGGGCACCAAGAGACCCAGTACTTC. Encoded protein: CASHGTGHQETQYF.

The V call is TRBV4-3, the J call TRBJ2-7, with a tentative D call TRBD1 (6 bases). Germline V gene sequence: CDR1 LGHNA, CDR2 YSLEER. This CDR3 comprises 16 residues. The V and J ends lost 0 bases and 2 bases respectively, with 14 bases between them. DNA of the CDR3: TGCGCCAGCAGCCAAGAGCCAGGGGCATCGGCCTACGAGCAGTACTTC. It encodes CASSQEPGASAYEQYF.

The chain has TRBV2 and TRBJ1-6; D is possibly TRBD1 (6 bases). The germline V and J ends were trimmed by 2 bases and 9 bases, with 20 bases remaining between them. Germline V gives CDR1 SNHLY, CDR2 FYNNEI. The CDR3 loop spans 17 amino acids. The CDR3 is CASSETITGLGSSPLHF. In nucleotides, the CDR3 is TGTGCCAGCAGTGAAACAATAACAGGGTTAGGAAGTTCACCCCTCCACTTT.

This clone was seen only a few times. The V call is TRBV19, the J call TRBJ2-7; TRBD1 matches at 9 bases. The CDR3 totals 17 residues. Germline values: CDR1 LNHDA, CDR2 SQIVND (reference sequence). Germline trimming cut 2 bases from V and 0 bases from J; bases unmatched to any gene: 8. CDR3: CASSITGQGSSSYEQYF. CDR3 sequence (DNA): TGTGCCAGTAGTATAACGGGACAGGGTTCTTCCTCCTACGAGCAGTACTTC.

The V and J genes are TRBV30 and TRBJ1-2; 9 bases map to TRBD1. This CDR3 region has 14 residues. Germline CDR1 reads GTSNPN; CDR2 reads SVGIG (reference sequence). The V segment lost 0 bases and the J segment 9 bases; nucleotides outside the gene matches: 8. The CDR3 DNA is TGTGCCTGGAGTGTAAGACAGGGGGTACGAAGCTACACCTTC. Its translation: CAWSVRQGVRSYTF.